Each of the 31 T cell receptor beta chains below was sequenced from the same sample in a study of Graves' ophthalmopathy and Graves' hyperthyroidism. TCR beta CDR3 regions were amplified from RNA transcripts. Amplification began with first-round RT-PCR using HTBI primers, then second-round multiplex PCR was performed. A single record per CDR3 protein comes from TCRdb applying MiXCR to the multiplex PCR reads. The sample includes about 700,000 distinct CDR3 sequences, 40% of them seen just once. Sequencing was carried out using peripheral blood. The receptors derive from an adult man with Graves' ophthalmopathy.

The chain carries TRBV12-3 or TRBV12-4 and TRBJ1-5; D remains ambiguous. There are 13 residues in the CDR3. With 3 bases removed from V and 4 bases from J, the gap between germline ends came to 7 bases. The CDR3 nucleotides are TGTGCCAGCAGTTTCGCGAAGAATCAGCCCCAGCATTTT. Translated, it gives CASSFAKNQPQHF.

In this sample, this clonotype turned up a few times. CDR3 sequence (DNA): TGTGCCAGCAGTGAAGATGTGCCCAACGAGCAGTACTTC. This gives the protein CASSEDVPNEQYF. This rearrangement joins TRBV6-6 to TRBJ2-7; D ambiguous. The CDR3 is 13 amino acids. Germline CDR1 MNHNY, CDR2 SVGAGI (reference sequence). Trimming stripped 5 bases from V and 5 bases from J, with 13 bases between.

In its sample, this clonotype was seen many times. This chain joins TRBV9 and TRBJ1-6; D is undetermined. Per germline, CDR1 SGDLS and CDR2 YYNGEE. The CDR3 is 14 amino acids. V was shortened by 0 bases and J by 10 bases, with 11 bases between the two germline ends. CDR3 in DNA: TGTGCCAGCAGCGTAGGAGTAGGATTCTCACCCCTCCACTTT. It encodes CASSVGVGFSPLHF.

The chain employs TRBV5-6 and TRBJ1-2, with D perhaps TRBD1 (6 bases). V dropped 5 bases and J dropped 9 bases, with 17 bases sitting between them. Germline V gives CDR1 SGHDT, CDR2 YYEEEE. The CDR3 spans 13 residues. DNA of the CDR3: TGTGCCAGCAGTTCTGACAGGCTCCTCAGCTACACCTTC. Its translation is CASSSDRLLSYTF.

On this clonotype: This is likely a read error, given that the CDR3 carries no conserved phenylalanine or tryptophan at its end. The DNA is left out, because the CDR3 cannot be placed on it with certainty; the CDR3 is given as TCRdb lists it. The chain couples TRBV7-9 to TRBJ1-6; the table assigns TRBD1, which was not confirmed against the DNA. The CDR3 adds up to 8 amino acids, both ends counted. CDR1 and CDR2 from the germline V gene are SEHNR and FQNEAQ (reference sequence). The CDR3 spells CASSLEGV.

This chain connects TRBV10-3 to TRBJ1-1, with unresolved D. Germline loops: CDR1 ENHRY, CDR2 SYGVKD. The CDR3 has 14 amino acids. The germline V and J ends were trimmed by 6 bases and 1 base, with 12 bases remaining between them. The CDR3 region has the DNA TGTGCCATCAGGGGAGCCCGAAGGAACACTGAAGCTTTCTTT. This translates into CAIRGARRNTEAFF.

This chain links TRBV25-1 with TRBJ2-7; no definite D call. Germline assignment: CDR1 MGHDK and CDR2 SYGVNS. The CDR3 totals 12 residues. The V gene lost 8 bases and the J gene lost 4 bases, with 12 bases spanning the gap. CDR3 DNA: TGTGCCAGCGTAGCAAACAGTTACGAGCAGTACTTC. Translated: CASVANSYEQYF.

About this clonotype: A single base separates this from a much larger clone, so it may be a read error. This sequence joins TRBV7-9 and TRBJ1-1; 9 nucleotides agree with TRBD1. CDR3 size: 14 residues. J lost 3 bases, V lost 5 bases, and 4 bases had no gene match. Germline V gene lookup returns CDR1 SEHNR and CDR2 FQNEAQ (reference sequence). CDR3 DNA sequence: TGTGCCAGCAGCCCACAGGGGGCACACACTGAAGCTTTCTTT. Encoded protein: CASSPQGAHTEAFF. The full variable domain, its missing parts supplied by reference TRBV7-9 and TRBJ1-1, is DTGVSQNPRHKITKRGQNVTFRCDPISEHNRLYWYRQTLGQGPEFLTYFQNEAQLEKSRLLSDRFSAERPKGSFSTLEIQRTEQGDSAMYLCASSPQGAHTEAFFGQGTRLTVV.

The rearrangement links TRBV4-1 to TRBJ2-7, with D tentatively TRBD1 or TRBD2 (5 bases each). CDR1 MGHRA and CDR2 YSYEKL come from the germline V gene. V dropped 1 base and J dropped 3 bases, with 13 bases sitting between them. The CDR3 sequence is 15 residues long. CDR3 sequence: CASSQGGDLVYEQYF. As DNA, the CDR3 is TGCGCCAGCAGCCAAGGAGGGGATCTCGTCTACGAGCAGTACTTC.

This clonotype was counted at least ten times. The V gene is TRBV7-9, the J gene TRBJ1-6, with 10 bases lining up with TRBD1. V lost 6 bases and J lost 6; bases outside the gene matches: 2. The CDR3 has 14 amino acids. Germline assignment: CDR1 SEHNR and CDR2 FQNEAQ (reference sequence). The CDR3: CASRDRGRNSPLHF. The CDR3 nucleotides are TGTGCCAGCAGAGACAGGGGGCGTAATTCACCCCTCCACTTT.

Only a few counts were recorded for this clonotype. The CDR3 bases are TGCAGTGCTAGCAAACAGGGGGGCACTGAAGCTTTCTTT. Its protein is CSASKQGGTEAFF. The gene calls are TRBV20-1 and TRBJ1-1, with 8 bases fitting TRBD1. This CDR3 has 13 residues. Germline CDR1 is DFQATT and CDR2 is SNEGSKA (reference sequence). J was trimmed by 4 bases and V by 3 bases; bases with no gene match: 4.

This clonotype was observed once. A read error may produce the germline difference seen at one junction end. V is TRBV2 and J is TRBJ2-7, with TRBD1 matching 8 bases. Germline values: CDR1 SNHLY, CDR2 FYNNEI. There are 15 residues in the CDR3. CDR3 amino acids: CASNYRQGNSYEQHF. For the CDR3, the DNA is TGTGCCAGCAACTACCGACAGGGGAACTCCTACGAGCAGCACTTC. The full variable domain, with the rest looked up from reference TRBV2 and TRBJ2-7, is EPEVTQTPSHQVTQMGQEVILRCVPISNHLYFYWYRQILGQKVEFLVSFYNNEISEKSEIFDDQFSVERPDGSNFTLKIRSTKLEDSAMYFCASNYRQGNSYEQHFGPGTRLTVT.

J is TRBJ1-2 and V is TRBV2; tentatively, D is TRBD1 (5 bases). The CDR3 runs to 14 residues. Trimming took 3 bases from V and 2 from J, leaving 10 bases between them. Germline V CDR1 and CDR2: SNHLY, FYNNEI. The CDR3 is CASSDWGSNYGYTF. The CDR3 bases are TGTGCCAGCAGTGATTGGGGGTCAAACTATGGCTACACCTTC.

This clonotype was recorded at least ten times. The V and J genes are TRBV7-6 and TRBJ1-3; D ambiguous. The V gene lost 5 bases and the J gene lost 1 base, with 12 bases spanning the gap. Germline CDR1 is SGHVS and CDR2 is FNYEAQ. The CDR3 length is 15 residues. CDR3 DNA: TGTGCCAGCAGCCCGACCGGACTGTCTGGAAACACCATATATTTT. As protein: CASSPTGLSGNTIYF.

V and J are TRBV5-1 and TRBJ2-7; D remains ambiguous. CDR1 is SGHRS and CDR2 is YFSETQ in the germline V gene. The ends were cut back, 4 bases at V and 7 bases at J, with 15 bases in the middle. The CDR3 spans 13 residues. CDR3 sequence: CASSVDGSWEQYF. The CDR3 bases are TGCGCCAGCAGCGTCGACGGGTCCTGGGAGCAGTACTTC.

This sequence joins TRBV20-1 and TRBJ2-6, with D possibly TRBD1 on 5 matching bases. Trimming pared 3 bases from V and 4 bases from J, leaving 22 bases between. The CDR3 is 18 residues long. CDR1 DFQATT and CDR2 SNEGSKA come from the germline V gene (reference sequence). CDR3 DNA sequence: TGCAGTGCTAGCGGATTGGACATAGGGGTCGACGGGGCCAACGTCCTGACTTTC. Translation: CSASGLDIGVDGANVLTF.

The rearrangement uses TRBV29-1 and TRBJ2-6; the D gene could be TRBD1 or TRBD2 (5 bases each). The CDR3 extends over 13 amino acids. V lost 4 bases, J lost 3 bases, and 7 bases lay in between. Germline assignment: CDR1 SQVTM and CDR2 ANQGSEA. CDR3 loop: CSVGGDGANVLTF. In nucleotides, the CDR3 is TGCAGCGTTGGAGGGGATGGGGCCAACGTCCTGACTTTC. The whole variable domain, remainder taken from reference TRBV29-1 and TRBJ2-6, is SAVISQKPSRDICQRGTSLTIQCQVDSQVTMMFWYRQQPGQSLTLIATANQGSEATYESGFVIDKFPISRPNLTFSTLTVSNMSPEDSSIYLCSVGGDGANVLTFGAGSRLTVL.

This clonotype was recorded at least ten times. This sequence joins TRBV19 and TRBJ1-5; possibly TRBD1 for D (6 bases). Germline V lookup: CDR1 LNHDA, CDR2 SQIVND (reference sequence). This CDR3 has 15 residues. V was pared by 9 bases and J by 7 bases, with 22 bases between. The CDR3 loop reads CASTLQGGVRQPQHF. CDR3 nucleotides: TGTGCCAGCACCTTACAGGGAGGGGTGAGACAGCCCCAGCATTTT.

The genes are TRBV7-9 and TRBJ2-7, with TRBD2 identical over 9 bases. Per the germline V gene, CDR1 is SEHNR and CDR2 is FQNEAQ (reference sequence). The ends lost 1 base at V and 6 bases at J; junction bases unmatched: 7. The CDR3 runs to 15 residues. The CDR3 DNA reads TGTGCCAGCAGCTTAGAGGGTTTAGCGGGAGTCGAGCAGTACTTC. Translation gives CASSLEGLAGVEQYF.

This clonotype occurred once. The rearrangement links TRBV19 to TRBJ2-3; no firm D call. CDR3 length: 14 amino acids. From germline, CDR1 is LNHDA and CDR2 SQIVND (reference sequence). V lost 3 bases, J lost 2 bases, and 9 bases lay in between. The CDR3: CASSIRLDTDTQYF. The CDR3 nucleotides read TGTGCCAGTAGTATTCGGCTAGACACAGATACGCAGTATTTT. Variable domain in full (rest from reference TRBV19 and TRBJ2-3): DGGITQSPKYLFRKEGQNVTLSCEQNLNHDAMYWYRQDPGQGLRLIYYSQIVNDFQKGDIAEGYSVSREKKESFPLTVTSAQKNPTAFYLCASSIRLDTDTQYFGPGTRLTVL.

The CDR3 protein is CASSLEGRDGYTF. The CDR3 coding sequence is TGCGCCAGCAGCTTGGAAGGGCGGGATGGCTACACCTTC. The chain employs TRBV5-1 and TRBJ1-2; the D is unclear. The CDR3 has 13 residues. V gave up 0 bases and J gave up 6 bases, with 9 bases separating them. Germline assignment: CDR1 SGHRS and CDR2 YFSETQ.

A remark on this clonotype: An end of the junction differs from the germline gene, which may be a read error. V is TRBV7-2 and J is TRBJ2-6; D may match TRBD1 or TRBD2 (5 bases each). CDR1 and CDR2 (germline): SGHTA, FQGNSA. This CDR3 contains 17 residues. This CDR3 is CASSIFAGNSGANVLAF. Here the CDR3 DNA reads TGTGCCAGCAGCATTTTCGCGGGTAACTCTGGGGCCAACGTCCTGGCTTTC.

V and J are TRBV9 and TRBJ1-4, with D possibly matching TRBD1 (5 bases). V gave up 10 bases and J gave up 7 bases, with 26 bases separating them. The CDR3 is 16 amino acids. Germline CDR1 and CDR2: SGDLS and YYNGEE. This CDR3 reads CASTGMRQTKGEKLFF. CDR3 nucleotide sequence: TGTGCCTCAACAGGCATGCGACAAACTAAGGGTGAAAAACTGTTTTTT.

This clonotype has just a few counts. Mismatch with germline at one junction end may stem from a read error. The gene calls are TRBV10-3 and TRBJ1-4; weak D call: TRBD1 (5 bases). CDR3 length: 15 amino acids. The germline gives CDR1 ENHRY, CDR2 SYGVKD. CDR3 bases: TGTGCCAGCAGTACCAAGGGGAGAACTAATGAAAAACTGTTTTTT. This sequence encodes CASSTKGRTNEKLFF.

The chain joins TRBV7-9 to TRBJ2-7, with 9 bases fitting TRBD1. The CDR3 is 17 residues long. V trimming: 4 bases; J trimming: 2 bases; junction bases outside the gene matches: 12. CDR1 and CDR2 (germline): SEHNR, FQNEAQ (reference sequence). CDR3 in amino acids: CASSSTMGDRDPYEQYF. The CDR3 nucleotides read TGTGCCAGCAGCTCGACAATGGGGGACAGGGATCCCTACGAGCAGTACTTC. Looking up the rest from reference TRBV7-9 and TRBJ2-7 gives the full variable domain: DTGVSQNPRHKITKRGQNVTFRCDPISEHNRLYWYRQTLGQGPEFLTYFQNEAQLEKSRLLSDRFSAERPKGSFSTLEIQRTEQGDSAMYLCASSSTMGDRDPYEQYFGPGTRLTVT.

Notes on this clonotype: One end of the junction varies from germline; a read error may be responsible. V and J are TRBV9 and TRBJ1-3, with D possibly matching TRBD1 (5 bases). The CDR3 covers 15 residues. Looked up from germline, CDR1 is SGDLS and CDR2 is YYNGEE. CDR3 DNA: TGTGCCAGCAGCTTATCCCGGGACTCTGGAAGCACCATATATTTT. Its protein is CASSLSRDSGSTIYF.

The DNA of the CDR3 is TGTGCCAGCAGCCCATTCCCCGGTGAGCAGTACTTC. Amino acids: CASSPFPGEQYF. The V call is TRBV25-1, the J call TRBJ2-5, with unresolved D. From germline, CDR1 is MGHDK and CDR2 SYGVNS. This CDR3 has 12 residues. Trimming removed 6 bases at V and 11 bases at J, with 16 bases between.

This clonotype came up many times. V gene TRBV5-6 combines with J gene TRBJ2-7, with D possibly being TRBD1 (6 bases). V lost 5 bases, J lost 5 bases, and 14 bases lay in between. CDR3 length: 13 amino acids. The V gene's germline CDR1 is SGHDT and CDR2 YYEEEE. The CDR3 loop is CASRIAGGDEQYF. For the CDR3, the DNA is TGTGCCAGCAGGATAGCTGGGGGCGACGAGCAGTACTTC.

CDR3 sequence: CASSSFGQRSYEQYF. The CDR3 region has the DNA TGTGCCAGCAGTTCATTCGGACAGCGCTCCTACGAGCAGTACTTC. The J gene is TRBJ2-7, the V gene TRBV7-8; D is possibly TRBD1 (6 bases). V was cut by 6 bases and J by 0 bases, with 15 bases left in between. Germline CDR1 is SGHVS and CDR2 is FQNEAQ. CDR3 size: 15 residues.

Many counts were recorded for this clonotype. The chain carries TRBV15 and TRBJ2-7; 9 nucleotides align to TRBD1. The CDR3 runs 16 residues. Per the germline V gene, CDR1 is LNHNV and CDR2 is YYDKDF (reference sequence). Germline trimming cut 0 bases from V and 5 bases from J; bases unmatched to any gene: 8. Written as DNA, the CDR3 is TGTGCCACCAGCAGAGATCGGTCGGGACAGGGAGACGAGCAGTACTTC. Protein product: CATSRDRSGQGDEQYF.

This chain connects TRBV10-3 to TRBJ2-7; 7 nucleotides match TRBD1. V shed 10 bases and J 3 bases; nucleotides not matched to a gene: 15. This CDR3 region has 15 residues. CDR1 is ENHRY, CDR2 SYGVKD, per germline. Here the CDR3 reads CASSQVAGGNYEQYF. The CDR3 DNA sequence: TGTGCCAGCAGCCAAGTGGCAGGGGGTAACTACGAGCAGTACTTC.